The rows below give T cell receptor beta chains drawn from one sample of a study of blood T cell repertoires in COVID-19. Generated by immunoSEQ multiplex PCR, the TCRdb table keeps only in-frame clones and is missing some. Here the sample spans approximately 200,000 clones, 84% being singletons. Sequenced sample: PBMCs or T cells enriched from blood (not recorded which). The receptors come from a man between 40 and 49 years old who had recovered from COVID-19. Each CDR3 is given with its conserved first and last residue. D genes are given only for firm matches. The size of a clone is reported for some rows only, either as once, few or many, or as a class for expanded clones.

v_call	d_call	j_call	clone_size	cdr3_nt	cdr3_aa
TRBV6-5	NA	TRBJ1-3	NA	TGTGCCAGCAGTCACAGGTCGAGCTCTGGAAACACCATATATTTT	CASSHRSSSGNTIYF
TRBV19	NA	TRBJ1-2	NA	TGTGCCAGTAGGCCCGGTCTTAAACAGGGCGGCTACACCTTC	CASRPGLKQGGYTF
TRBV28	TRBD1	TRBJ1-4	NA	TGTGCCAGCAGTTTAGCCGGGACAGGGGATGAAAAACTGTTTTTT	CASSLAGTGDEKLFF
TRBV27	NA	TRBJ1-2	NA	TGTGCCAGCAGTTCAGGGGTTATGGACTATGGCTACACCTTC	CASSSGVMDYGYTF
TRBV5-6	TRBD1	TRBJ1-6	NA	TGTGCCAGCAGCTTGGCCCCCGGACAGGGGGCACCCCTCCACTTT	CASSLAPGQGAPLHF
TRBV19	TRBD1	TRBJ1-1	NA	TGTGCCAGTAGTCGGACAGGGGGCGGTTTCACTGAAGCTTTCTTT	CASSRTGGGFTEAFF
TRBV3-1/TRBV3-2	NA	TRBJ1-2	NA	TGTGCCAGCAGCCAGTGGACAGCTAACTATGGCTACACCTTC	CASSQWTANYGYTF
TRBV10-3	TRBD1	TRBJ2-3	NA	TGTGCCATCAGCAGACCGGGACAGGGCCGAGATACGCAGTATTTT	CAISRPGQGRDTQYF
TRBV28	NA	TRBJ1-1	NA	TGTGCCAGTGAAACAGGGTTTGGAGTGGCTGAAGCTTTCTTT	CASETGFGVAEAFF
TRBV2	TRBD1	TRBJ1-2	once	TGTGCCAGCAGCGCCGGGACAGACACCTATGGCTACACCTTC	CASSAGTDTYGYTF
TRBV21-1	NA	TRBJ1-2	NA	TGTGCCAGCAGCAATTCTTTCTGCACCTTC	CASSNSFCTF
TRBV11-2	NA	TRBJ1-4	NA	TGTGCCAGCAGGGCTGTGTCTAATGAAAAACTGTTTTTT	CASRAVSNEKLFF
TRBV5-1	NA	TRBJ2-5	NA	TGCGCCAGCAGCTTGGCCCGGACTCCTAGAGAGACCCAGTACTTC	CASSLARTPRETQYF